What follows are 26 T cell receptor beta chains derived from one specimen sequenced in a study of cytomegalovirus exposure and HLA in healthy donors. The PCR used 60 Vbeta and 13 Jbeta primers. The table came from immunoSEQ multiplex PCR; TCRdb's copy has only in-frame clones and leaves some out. Of some 200,000 clones listed, over 60% are singletons. Specimen: PBMCs. These TCRs come from a man aged 18 to 29 in good health and CMV-seronegative.

The V call is TRBV28, the J call TRBJ1-1, with a tentative D call TRBD1 (5 bases). V dropped 2 bases and J dropped 1 base, with 8 bases sitting between them. The CDR3 length is 14 residues. CDR1 is MDHEN and CDR2 is SYDVKM in the germline V gene. The CDR3 reads CASSLQTANTEAFF. The DNA for the CDR3 is TGTGCCAGCAGTTTACAGACAGCGAACACTGAAGCTTTCTTT.

The gene calls are TRBV6-1 and TRBJ1-1, with D possibly being TRBD1 (5 bases). Germline-derived CDR1 and CDR2 are MNHNS and SASEGT. The CDR3 loop spans 14 amino acids. Trimming removed 3 bases from V and 5 bases from J, with 13 bases in between. CDR3: CASSDRTTGTEAFF. The CDR3 DNA reads TGTGCCAGCAGTGATCGGACAACCGGGACTGAAGCTTTCTTT.

The chain couples TRBV18 to TRBJ2-7; D possibly corresponds to TRBD1 (5 bases). Germline V gene sequence: CDR1 KGHSH, CDR2 LQKENI. Trimming stripped 4 bases from V and 4 bases from J, with 14 bases between. The CDR3 is made up of 14 amino acids. Written as DNA, the CDR3 is TGTGCCAGCTCACGACCGACAGAAGGGTACGAGCAGTACTTC. Amino acids: CASSRPTEGYEQYF. Full variable domain (remainder filled in from reference TRBV18 and TRBJ2-7): NAGVMQNPRHLVRRRGQEARLRCSPMKGHSHVYWYRQLPEEGLKFMVYLQKENIIDESGMPKERFSAEFPKEGPSILRIQQVVRGDSAAYFCASSRPTEGYEQYFGPGTRLTVT.

The chain links TRBV29-1 to TRBJ2-3, with D possibly matching TRBD2 (6 bases). Germline V CDR1 and CDR2: SQVTM, ANQGSEA. The CDR3 has 11 amino acids. Trimming removed 4 bases from V and 6 bases from J, with 8 bases in between. The CDR3 sequence: CSVVRGDTQYF. The CDR3, as DNA: TGCAGCGTTGTTCGGGGGGATACGCAGTATTTT.

The rearrangement uses TRBV5-4 and TRBJ2-7; 15 nucleotides agree with TRBD2. Germline V lookup: CDR1 SGHNT, CDR2 YYREEE (reference sequence). Trimming at V came to 0 bases and at J to 3 bases, leaving 7 bases not matched to a gene. The CDR3 contains 18 residues. DNA for the CDR3: TGTGCCAGCAGCTTGGGGACTAGCGGGAGGGCCACGGGCTACGAGCAGTACTTC. This sequence encodes CASSLGTSGRATGYEQYF. The full variable domain, rest sourced from reference TRBV5-4 and TRBJ2-7, is ETGVTQSPTHLIKTRGQQVTLRCSSQSGHNTVSWYQQALGQGPQFIFQYYREEENGRGNFPPRFSGLQFPNYSSELNVNALELDDSALYLCASSLGTSGRATGYEQYFGPGTRLTVT.

This clone was found once. This sequence joins TRBV2 and TRBJ2-7; no firm D call. CDR3 size: 14 residues. Trimming stripped 2 bases from V and 7 bases from J, with 15 bases between. Germline values: CDR1 SNHLY, CDR2 FYNNEI. CDR3 region: CASSERRTVLEQYF. CDR3 DNA: TGTGCCAGCAGTGAACGGAGAACCGTCCTTGAGCAGTACTTC.

This clone came up once. The chain is built from TRBV28 and TRBJ1-2; no definite D call. This CDR3 is built from 12 residues. V was shortened by 5 bases and J by 4 bases, with 8 bases between the two germline ends. Per germline, CDR1 MDHEN and CDR2 SYDVKM. The CDR3 loop reads CASSIQPYGYTF. DNA for the CDR3: TGTGCCAGCAGTATACAGCCCTATGGCTACACCTTC.

The CDR3 sequence: CASGRPGTATEAFF. The CDR3 DNA sequence: TGTGCTAGTGGGCGCCCCGGGACAGCCACTGAAGCTTTCTTT. The J gene is TRBJ1-1, the V gene TRBV12-5, with TRBD1 matching over 7 bases. This CDR3 contains 14 residues. Per germline, CDR1 LGHNT and CDR2 FRNRAP. V shed 6 bases, J shed 4 bases, and the junction held 8 bases outside the gene matches.

The J gene is TRBJ1-4, the V gene TRBV15; TRBD1 aligns across 8 bases. This CDR3 comprises 16 residues. The germline CDR1 and CDR2 sequences are LNHNV and YYDKDF (reference sequence). V was clipped by 1 base and J by 5 bases; unmatched bases: 6. In DNA form, the CDR3 reads TGTGCCACCAGCAGAGTACCCGGGACAGGAAATGAAAAACTGTTTTTT. Its translation is CATSRVPGTGNEKLFF.

The V call is TRBV2, the J call TRBJ2-3, with 10 bases identical to TRBD1. J lost 5 bases, V lost 8 bases, and 7 bases had no gene match. CDR3 size: 14 residues. CDR1 and CDR2 (germline): SNHLY, FYNNEI. The CDR3, as DNA: TGTGCCAGCGGAAGACAGGGGGCGTTAGATACGCAGTATTTT. Its translation: CASGRQGALDTQYF.

As DNA, the CDR3 is TGTGCCAGTAGTATAGTGGGAGGGCCGTCTTACAATGAGCAGTTCTTC. It codes for CASSIVGGPSYNEQFF. The gene calls are TRBV19 and TRBJ2-1; 7 positions match TRBD2. CDR1 LNHDA and CDR2 SQIVND come from the germline V gene (reference sequence). J lost 4 bases, V lost 1 base, and 7 bases had no gene match. The CDR3 extends over 16 amino acids.

The chain is built from TRBV6-5 and TRBJ1-2; D perhaps matches TRBD1 (5 bases). This CDR3 is 14 amino acids long. Trimming removed 6 bases at V and 3 bases at J, with 14 bases between. Germline V CDR1 and CDR2: MNHEY, SVGAGI. CDR3 DNA: TGTGCCAGCAGCGCCCCAGGGTCCGACTATGGCTACACCTTC. Translated, it gives CASSAPGSDYGYTF.

The V gene is TRBV7-2, the J gene TRBJ2-1, with 9 bases aligning to TRBD2. The CDR3 has 17 residues. After removal of 3 bases from V and 6 bases from J, the junction contained 12 bases not matched to a gene. The germline V gene encodes CDR1 SGHTA and CDR2 FQGNSA. The DNA of the CDR3 is TGTGCCAGCAGCTTCCTTACTTTGCGGGAGGGGACCAATGAGCAGTTCTTC. This sequence encodes CASSFLTLREGTNEQFF.

Regarding this clone: One junction end does not reproduce the germline sequence, and a read error may be involved. The V and J genes are TRBV7-7 and TRBJ2-5; tentative D call: TRBD2 (6 bases). Germline V gene data show CDR1 as SSHAT and CDR2 as FNYEAQ (reference sequence). CDR3 length: 13 residues. CDR3 bases: TGTGCTAGCAGCTTATACGACCGGGAGACCCAATACTTC. Its protein is CASSLYDRETQYF.

The genes are TRBV6-5 and TRBJ1-1; maybe TRBD1 (6 bases). Germline-derived CDR1 and CDR2 are MNHEY and SVGAGI. Between the trimmed V and J ends, which lost 5 bases and 7 bases, there was a span of 14 bases. The CDR3 is 13 amino acids. CDR3 DNA: TGTGCCAGCAGTAAGGACAGTTATTTTGAAGCTTTCTTT. Translating gives CASSKDSYFEAFF.

About this clone: No conserved phenylalanine or tryptophan ends this CDR3, so it is likely a read error. The DNA is omitted, as the CDR3 cannot be located on it reliably, and the CDR3 follows TCRdb's listing. The V call is TRBV30, the J call TRBJ1-2. The V gene's germline CDR1 is GTSNPN and CDR2 SVGIG (reference sequence). The CDR3 has 12 amino acids, counting both end residues. CDR3 residues: CAWSEPLHGEFI.

V and J are TRBV27 and TRBJ2-5; 8 nucleotides line up with TRBD1. From germline, CDR1 is MNHEY and CDR2 SMNVEV (reference sequence). The CDR3 contains 15 residues. Trimming took 5 bases from V and 11 from J; bases not matched to a gene: 16. The CDR3 coding sequence is TGTGCCAGCAGTCCCAAACCATCCGGGACAGGCTCACAGTACTTC. Residues: CASSPKPSGTGSQYF.

The chain employs TRBV5-1 and TRBJ1-1; 12 nucleotides match TRBD1. Germline loops: CDR1 SGHRS, CDR2 YFSETQ. The V and J ends lost 3 bases and 4 bases, in that order; junction bases with no gene match: 7. The CDR3 runs 16 residues. Here the CDR3 DNA reads TGCGCCAGCAGCTCTAAGAGGGACAGGGGGCCCACTGAAGCTTTCTTT. This gives the protein CASSSKRDRGPTEAFF.

This chain uses TRBV18 with TRBJ1-1; 8 bases fit TRBD1. Germline V gene data show CDR1 as KGHSH and CDR2 as LQKENI. The CDR3 extends over 18 amino acids. Trimming removed 3 bases from V and 2 bases from J; junction bases left unmatched: 14. Written as DNA, the CDR3 is TGTGCCAGCTCACCTTGGTTGAGTGACAGGGGACGAAACACTGAAGCTTTCTTT. Protein sequence: CASSPWLSDRGRNTEAFF.

V is TRBV19 and J is TRBJ2-7; D is undetermined. The V gene lost 3 bases and the J gene lost 3 bases, with 6 bases spanning the gap. Germline V CDR1 and CDR2: LNHDA, SQIVND (reference sequence). CDR3 length: 12 residues. The CDR3 bases are TGTGCCAGTAGTATGGGCAGCTACGAGCAGTACTTC. Translation: CASSMGSYEQYF.

CDR3 DNA sequence: TGTGCCAGCAGTCCCGGGTGGGGCAGGTCCCAAGAGACCCAGTACTTC. Translating gives CASSPGWGRSQETQYF. The chain joins TRBV27 to TRBJ2-5; D may be TRBD1 (5 bases). Germline V CDR1 and CDR2: MNHEY, SMNVEV (reference sequence). CDR3 length: 16 residues. V was clipped by 5 bases and J by 1 base, with 17 bases between them.

The chain is built from TRBV7-9 and TRBJ1-1; D remains unclear. Germline lookup yields CDR1 SEHNR and CDR2 FQNEAQ (reference sequence). There are 13 residues in the CDR3. Trimming removed 5 bases at V and 0 bases at J, with 7 bases between. The CDR3 sequence is CASSLTVNTEAFF. DNA for the CDR3: TGTGCCAGCAGCCTAACGGTGAACACTGAAGCTTTCTTT. Full variable domain (remainder filled in from reference TRBV7-9 and TRBJ1-1): DTGVSQNPRHKITKRGQNVTFRCDPISEHNRLYWYRQTLGQGPEFLTYFQNEAQLEKSRLLSDRFSAERPKGSFSTLEIQRTEQGDSAMYLCASSLTVNTEAFFGQGTRLTVV.

This chain joins TRBV7-8 and TRBJ2-7, with 9 bases lining up with TRBD1. Trimming cost V 5 bases and J 1 base; bases outside gene matches: 6. Germline CDR1 SGHVS, CDR2 FQNEAQ. This CDR3 spans 15 amino acids. The CDR3 protein is CASSLSGTGSYEQYF. Here the CDR3 DNA reads TGTGCCAGCAGCCTATCTGGGACAGGGTCCTACGAGCAGTACTTC.

CDR3 sequence: CASSLRDRGNTIYF. Here the CDR3 DNA reads TGTGCCAGTAGCCTTAGGGACAGAGGAAACACCATATATTTT. The chain combines TRBV19 with TRBJ1-3; the match to TRBD1 covers 7 bases. CDR1 is LNHDA and CDR2 is SQIVND in the germline V gene (reference sequence). V gave up 6 bases and J gave up 4 bases; unmatched junction bases: 6. The CDR3 covers 14 residues.

The CDR3 DNA reads TGTGCCAGCAGCGACCGGGACAGGGGGATGCGTGGCTACACCTTC. As protein: CASSDRDRGMRGYTF. V usage is TRBV6-5 and J usage is TRBJ1-2; 11 bases fit TRBD1. The ends lost 6 bases at V and 7 bases at J; junction bases unmatched: 10. Germline assignment: CDR1 MNHEY and CDR2 SVGAGI. The CDR3 loop spans 15 amino acids.

The gene calls are TRBV25-1 and TRBJ2-1; a possible D gene is TRBD2 (6 bases). The V end lost 10 bases, the J end lost 10 bases, and 20 bases lay between the germline ends. Germline assignment: CDR1 MGHDK and CDR2 SYGVNS. CDR3 length: 13 residues. CDR3 protein: CATPPTGADEQFF. CDR3 in DNA: TGTGCCACCCCCCCCACGGGAGCCGACGAGCAGTTCTTC.